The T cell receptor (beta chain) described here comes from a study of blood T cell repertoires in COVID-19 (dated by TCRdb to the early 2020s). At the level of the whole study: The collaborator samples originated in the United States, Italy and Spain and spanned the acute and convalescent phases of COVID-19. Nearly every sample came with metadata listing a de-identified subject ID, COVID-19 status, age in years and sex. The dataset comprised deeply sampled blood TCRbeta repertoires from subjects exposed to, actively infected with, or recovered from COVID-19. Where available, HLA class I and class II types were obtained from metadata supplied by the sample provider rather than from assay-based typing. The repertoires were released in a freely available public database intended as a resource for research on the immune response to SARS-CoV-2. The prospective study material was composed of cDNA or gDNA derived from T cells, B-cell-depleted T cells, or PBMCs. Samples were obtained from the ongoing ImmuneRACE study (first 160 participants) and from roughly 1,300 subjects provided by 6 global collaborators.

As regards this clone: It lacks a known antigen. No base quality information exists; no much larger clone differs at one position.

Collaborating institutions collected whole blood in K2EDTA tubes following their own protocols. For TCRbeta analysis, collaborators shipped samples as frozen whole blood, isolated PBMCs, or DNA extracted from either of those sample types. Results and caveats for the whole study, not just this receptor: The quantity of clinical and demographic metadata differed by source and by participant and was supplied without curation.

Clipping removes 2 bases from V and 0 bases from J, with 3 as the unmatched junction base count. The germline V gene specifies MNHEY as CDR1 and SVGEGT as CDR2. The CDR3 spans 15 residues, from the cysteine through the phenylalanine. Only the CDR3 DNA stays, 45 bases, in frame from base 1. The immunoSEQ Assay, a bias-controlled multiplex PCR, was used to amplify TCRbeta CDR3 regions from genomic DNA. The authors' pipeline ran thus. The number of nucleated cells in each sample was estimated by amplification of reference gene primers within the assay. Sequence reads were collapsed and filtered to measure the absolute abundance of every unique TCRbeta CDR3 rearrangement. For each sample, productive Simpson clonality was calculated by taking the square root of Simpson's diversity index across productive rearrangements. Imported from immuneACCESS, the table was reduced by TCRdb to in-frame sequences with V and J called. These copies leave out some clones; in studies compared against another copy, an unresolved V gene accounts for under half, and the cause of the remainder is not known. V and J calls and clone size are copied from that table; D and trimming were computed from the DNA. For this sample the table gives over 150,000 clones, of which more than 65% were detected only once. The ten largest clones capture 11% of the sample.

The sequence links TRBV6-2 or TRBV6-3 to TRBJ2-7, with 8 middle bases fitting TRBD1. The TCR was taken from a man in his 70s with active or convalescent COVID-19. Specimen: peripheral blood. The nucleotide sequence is TGTGCCAGCAGTTACCTGACAGGGGCCTCCTACGAGCAGTACTTC. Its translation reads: CASSYLTGASYEQYF.